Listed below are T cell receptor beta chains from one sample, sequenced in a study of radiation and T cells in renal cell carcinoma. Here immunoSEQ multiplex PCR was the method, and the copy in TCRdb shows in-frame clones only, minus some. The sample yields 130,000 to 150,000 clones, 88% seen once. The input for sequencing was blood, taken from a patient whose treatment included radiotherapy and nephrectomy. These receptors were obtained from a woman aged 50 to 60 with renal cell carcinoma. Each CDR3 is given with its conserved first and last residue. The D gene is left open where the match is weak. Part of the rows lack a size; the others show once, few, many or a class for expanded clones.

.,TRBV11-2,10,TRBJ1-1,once,TGTGCCAGCGCCGACAGGCGGGCTTTCTTT,CASADRRAFF
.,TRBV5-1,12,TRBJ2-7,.,TGCGCCAGCAGCTTGAGTTTGGGGGAGCAGTACTTC,CASSLSLGEQYF
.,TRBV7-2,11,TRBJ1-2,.,TGTGCCAGCAGCGCGTTCTATGGCTACACCTTC,CASSAFYGYTF
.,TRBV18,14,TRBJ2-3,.,TGTGCCAGCTCAGCCGGAGGGGGCGTAGATACGCAGTATTTT,CASSAGGGVDTQYF
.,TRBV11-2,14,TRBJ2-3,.,TGTGCCAGCAGCCCAAAACCTAGCAAAGATACGCAGTATTTT,CASSPKPSKDTQYF
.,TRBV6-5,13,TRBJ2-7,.,TGTGCCAGTGCCATTAGTGTATCCTACGAGCAGTACTTC,CASAISVSYEQYF
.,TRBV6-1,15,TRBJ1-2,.,TGTGCCAGCAGTGAACGGGTGCTAAACCCTTATGGCTACACCTTC,CASSERVLNPYGYTF
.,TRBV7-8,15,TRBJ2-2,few,TGTGCCAGCAGCTTGGATAGGGCTAACACCGGGGAGCTGTTTTTT,CASSLDRANTGELFF
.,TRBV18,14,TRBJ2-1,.,TGTGCCAGCTCTACGACTGGGGGGTTGGTTGAGCAGTTCTTC,CASSTTGGLVEQFF
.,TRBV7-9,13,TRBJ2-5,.,TGTGCCAGCAGCTCTTTAGGCGGGCAGACCCAGTACTTC,CASSSLGGQTQYF
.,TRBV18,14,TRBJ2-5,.,TGTGCCAGCTCCCAAACAGGGGAGGGAGAGACCCAGTACTTC,CASSQTGEGETQYF
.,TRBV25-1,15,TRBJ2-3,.,TGTGCCAGCAGTGAATGGGGACGGGGCTGGGATACGCAGTATTTT,CASSEWGRGWDTQYF
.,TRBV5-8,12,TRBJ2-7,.,TGTGCCAGCAGTCCGTGGGGGAGCGAGCAGTACTTC,CASSPWGSEQYF
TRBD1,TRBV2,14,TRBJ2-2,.,TGTGCCAGCAGAGGGACAGGGGGTACCGGGGAGCTGTTTTTT,CASRGTGGTGELFF
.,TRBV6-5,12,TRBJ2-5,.,TGTGCCAGCGGTGTTGGGTTGGAGACCCAGTACTTC,CASGVGLETQYF
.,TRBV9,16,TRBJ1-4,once,TGTGCCAGCAGCGTAGCTCCCGATCTAGGGAATGAAAAACTGTTTTTT,CASSVAPDLGNEKLFF
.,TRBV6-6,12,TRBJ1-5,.,TGTGCCATTCAGGAGCCCAATCAGCCCCAGCATTTT,CAIQEPNQPQHF
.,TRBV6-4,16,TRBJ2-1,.,TGTGCCAGCAGTGACTCAGGCAGGGGAACCTACAATGAGCAGTTCTTC,CASSDSGRGTYNEQFF
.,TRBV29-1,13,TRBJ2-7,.,TGCAGCGTTGAAGAGCGTACCAGCACCGAGCAGTACTTC,CSVEERTSTEQYF
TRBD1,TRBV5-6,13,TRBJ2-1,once,TGTGCCAGCAGCTTTACAGGGGTCGGTGAGCAGTTCTTC,CASSFTGVGEQFF
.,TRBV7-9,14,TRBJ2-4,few,TGTGCCAGCAGGGAGCGGTCCTCCAAAAACATTCAGTACTTC,CASRERSSKNIQYF
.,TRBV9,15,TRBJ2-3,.,TGTGCCAGCACCCCCACTAGCATGACGACGCCTACGCAGTATTTT,CASTPTSMTTPTQYF
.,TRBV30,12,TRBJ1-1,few,TGTGGACTACTACGGGGAGGGAGTGAAGCTTTCTTT,CGLLRGGSEAFF
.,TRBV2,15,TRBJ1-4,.,TGTGCCACACAAAAGCTGGGGGTGGGTAATGAAAAACTGTTTTTT,CATQKLGVGNEKLFF
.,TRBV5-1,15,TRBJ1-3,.,TGCGCCAGCAGCTTGGATGGGGGCGATGGAAACACCATATATTTT,CASSLDGGDGNTIYF
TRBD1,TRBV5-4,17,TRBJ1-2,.,TGTGCCAGCAGCCGGGCCCAAGACAGGGCATTTAACTATGGCTACACCTTC,CASSRAQDRAFNYGYTF
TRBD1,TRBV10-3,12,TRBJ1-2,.,TGTGCCATCAGTGAGGGGACAGGGGGCTACACCTTC,CAISEGTGGYTF
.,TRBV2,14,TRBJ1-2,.,TGTGCCAGCAGTGAAGAGATCTCCTCCTATGGCTACACCTTC,CASSEEISSYGYTF
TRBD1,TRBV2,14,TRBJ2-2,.,TGTGCCAGCAGTTTCCGACAGGGGGCAGGGGAGCTGTTTTTT,CASSFRQGAGELFF
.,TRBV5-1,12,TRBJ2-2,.,TGCGCCAGCAGCCCGTCCGACGGGGAGCTGTTTTTT,CASSPSDGELFF
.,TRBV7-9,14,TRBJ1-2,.,TGTGCCAGCAGCTTAGGGGGGCAGGCCTATGGCTACACCTTC,CASSLGGQAYGYTF
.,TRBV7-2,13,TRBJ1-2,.,TGTGCCAGCAGCTTAAAACAGAACTATGGCTACACCTTC,CASSLKQNYGYTF
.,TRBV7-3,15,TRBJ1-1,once,TGTGCCAGCAGCTTACTCAGCGGCGAGAACACTGAAGCTTTCTTT,CASSLLSGENTEAFF
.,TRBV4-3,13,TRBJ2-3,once,TGCGCCAGCAGCCAAGGAGAAGTGGATACGCAGTATTTT,CASSQGEVDTQYF
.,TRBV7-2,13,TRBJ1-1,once,TGTGCCAGCAGCTTAGGGGTTGACACTGAAGCTTTCTTT,CASSLGVDTEAFF
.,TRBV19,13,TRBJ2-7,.,TGTGCCAGTAGCGAAAATCCCTCTCTCCGGCAGTACTTC,CASSENPSLRQYF
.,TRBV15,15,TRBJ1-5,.,TGTGCCACCAGCAGAGATAAAGGGAGCAATCAGCCCCAGCATTTT,CATSRDKGSNQPQHF
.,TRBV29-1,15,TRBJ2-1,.,TGCAGCGTTGAGGGACTTGCTTACTCCTACAATGAGCAGTTCTTC,CSVEGLAYSYNEQFF
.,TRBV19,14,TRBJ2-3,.,TGTGCCAGTAGTTCCGGGGACACAACAGATACGCAGTATTTT,CASSSGDTTDTQYF
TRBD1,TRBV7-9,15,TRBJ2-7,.,TGTGCCAGCAGCCCAGACAGGGGTTCCCCCTACGAGCAGTACTTC,CASSPDRGSPYEQYF
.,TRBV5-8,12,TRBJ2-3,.,TGTGCCAGCAGCTTGGACGTGGTTACGCAGTATTTT,CASSLDVVTQYF
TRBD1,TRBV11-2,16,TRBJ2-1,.,TGTGCCAGCAGTAGGATCCGGGACAGGGGGCGCGGTGTGCAGTTCTTC,CASSRIRDRGRGVQFF
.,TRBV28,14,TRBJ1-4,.,TGTGCCAGCCCCACTAGATCAACTAATGAAAAACTGTTTTTT,CASPTRSTNEKLFF
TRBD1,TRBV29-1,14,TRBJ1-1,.,TGCGTCGCAGGGGGCCCCCGCCCGGCCACTGAAGCTTTCTTT,CVAGGPRPATEAFF
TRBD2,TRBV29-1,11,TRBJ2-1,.,TGCAGCGTTGCCAGCGGGGGGCCTTTGTTCTTC,CSVASGGPLFF
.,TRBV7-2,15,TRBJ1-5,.,TGTGCCAGCAGCTTAGACAGCCTTAGCAATCAGCCCCAGCATTTT,CASSLDSLSNQPQHF
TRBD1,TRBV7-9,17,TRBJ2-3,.,TGTGCCAGCAGCTGGGGTGCCTTGAGACAGGGAATAGATACGCAGTATTTT,CASSWGALRQGIDTQYF
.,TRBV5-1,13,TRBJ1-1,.,TGCGCCACCAAGGGATTCATGAACACTGAAGCTTTCTTT,CATKGFMNTEAFF
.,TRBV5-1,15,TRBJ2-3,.,TGCGCCAGCAGCTTTCAAAGCTTGAGCACAGATACGCAGTATTTT,CASSFQSLSTDTQYF
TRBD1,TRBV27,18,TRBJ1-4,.,TGTGCCAGCAGTTTATTGGGGACAGGGGGAGGGAGTAATGAAAAACTGTTTTTT,CASSLLGTGGGSNEKLFF